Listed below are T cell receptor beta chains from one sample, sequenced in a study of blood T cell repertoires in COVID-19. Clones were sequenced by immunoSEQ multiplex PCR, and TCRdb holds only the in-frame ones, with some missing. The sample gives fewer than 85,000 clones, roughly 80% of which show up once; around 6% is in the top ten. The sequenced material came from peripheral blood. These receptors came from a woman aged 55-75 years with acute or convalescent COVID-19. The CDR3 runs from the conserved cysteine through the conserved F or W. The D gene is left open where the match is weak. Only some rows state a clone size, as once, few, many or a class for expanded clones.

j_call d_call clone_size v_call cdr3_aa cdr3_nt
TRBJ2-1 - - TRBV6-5 CASSFPKGATYNEQFF TGTGCCAGCAGTTTCCCTAAAGGGGCCACTTACAATGAGCAGTTCTTC
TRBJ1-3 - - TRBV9 CASSEGTGNSGNTIYF TGTGCCAGCAGCGAGGGGACTGGGAACTCTGGAAACACCATATATTTT
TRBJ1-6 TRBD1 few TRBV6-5 CASSLTGNNSPLHF TGTGCCAGCAGCCTGACAGGGAATAATTCACCCCTCCACTTT
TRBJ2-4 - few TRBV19 CASSPGDVKNIQYF TGTGCCAGTAGTCCGGGGGATGTCAAAAACATTCAGTACTTC
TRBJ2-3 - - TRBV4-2 CASSQGVASTDTQYF TGTGCCAGCAGCCAAGGGGTAGCAAGCACAGATACGCAGTATTTT
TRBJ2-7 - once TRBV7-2 CASSLVSSNEQYF TGTGCCAGCAGCTTAGTTTCTAGCAACGAGCAGTACTTC
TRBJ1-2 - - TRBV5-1 CASSPGPNSNYGYTF TGCGCCAGCAGCCCTGGGCCAAATTCTAACTATGGCTACACCTTC
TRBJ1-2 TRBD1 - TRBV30 CAWSDTGTGDGYTF TGTGCCTGGAGTGATACCGGGACAGGGGATGGCTACACCTTC
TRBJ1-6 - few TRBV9 CASSVDGESYNSPLHF TGTGCCAGCAGCGTAGACGGGGAATCCTATAATTCACCCCTCCACTTT
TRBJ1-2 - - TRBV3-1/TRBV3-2 CASSQNHRGARGYTF TGTGCCAGCAGCCAAAATCATCGGGGGGCGCGGGGCTACACCTTC
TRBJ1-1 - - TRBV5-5 CASSRTNRESEAFF TGTGCCAGCAGCCGGACGAACAGGGAGTCTGAAGCTTTCTTT
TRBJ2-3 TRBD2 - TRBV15 CATSLGTSFHTDTQYF TGTGCCACCAGCCTCGGGACTAGCTTCCACACAGATACGCAGTATTTT
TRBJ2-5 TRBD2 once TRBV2 CASSESRAGHETQYF TGTGCCAGCAGTGAATCGAGAGCGGGGCACGAGACCCAGTACTTC
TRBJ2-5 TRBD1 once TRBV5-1 CASSFTGEETQYF TGCGCCAGCAGCTTCACAGGGGAAGAGACCCAGTACTTC
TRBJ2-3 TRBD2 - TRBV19 CASSIRAGGIDTQYF TGTGCCAGTAGTATTCGAGCGGGGGGGATAGATACGCAGTATTTT
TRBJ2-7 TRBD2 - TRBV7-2 CASSLSGGAAEQYF TGTGCCAGCAGCTTGAGCGGGGGGGCCGCCGAGCAGTACTTC
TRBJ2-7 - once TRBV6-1 CASSELQGRAEQYF TGTGCCAGCAGTGAACTCCAGGGAAGAGCGGAGCAGTACTTC
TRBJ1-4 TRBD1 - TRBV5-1 CASTITGTGGVGEKLFF TGCGCCAGCACAATCACCGGGACAGGGGGCGTAGGTGAAAAACTGTTTTTT
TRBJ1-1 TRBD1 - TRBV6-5 CASSYDRDKATEAFF TGTGCCAGCAGTTACGACAGGGATAAGGCCACTGAAGCTTTCTTT
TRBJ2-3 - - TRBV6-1 CACSGTDTQYF TGTGCCTGTTCAGGCACAGATACGCAGTATTTT
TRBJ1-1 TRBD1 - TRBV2 CASGTGGTEAFF TGTGCCAGCGGGACAGGGGGCACTGAAGCTTTCTTT
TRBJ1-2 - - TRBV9 CASSVNDQGSNYGYTF TGTGCCAGCAGCGTAAATGACCAGGGGTCCAACTATGGCTACACCTTC
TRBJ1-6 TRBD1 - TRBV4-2 CASSVGQGGNSPLHF TGTGCCAGCAGCGTGGGACAGGGAGGAAATTCACCCCTCCACTTT
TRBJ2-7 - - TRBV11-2 CASSLNIGQYEQYF TGTGCCAGCAGCTTAAATATTGGACAATACGAGCAGTACTTC
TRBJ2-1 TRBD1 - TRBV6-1 CASSESIRGRNNEQFF TGTGCCAGCAGTGAAAGTATCAGGGGGCGCAATAATGAGCAGTTCTTC
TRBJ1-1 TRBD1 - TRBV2 CASSPRRTGENTEAFF TGTGCCAGCAGCCCCCGGAGGACAGGAGAGAACACTGAAGCTTTCTTT
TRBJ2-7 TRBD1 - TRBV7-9 CASSSDRGSYEQYF TGTGCCAGCAGCTCGGACAGGGGGTCGTACGAGCAGTACTTC
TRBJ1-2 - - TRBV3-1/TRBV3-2 CASSQEFGVAYGYTF TGTGCCAGCAGCCAAGAATTCGGGGTTGCCTATGGCTACACCTTC
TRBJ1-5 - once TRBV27 CASINGGDSNQPQHF TGTGCCAGCATTAACGGGGGGGATAGCAATCAGCCCCAGCATTTT
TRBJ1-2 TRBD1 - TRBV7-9 CASSSSHRGTNYGYTF TGTGCCAGCAGCTCTAGCCACAGGGGAACTAACTATGGCTACACCTTC
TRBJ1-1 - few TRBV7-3 CASSLSGDTEAFF TGTGCCAGCAGCTTATCGGGGGACACTGAAGCTTTCTTT
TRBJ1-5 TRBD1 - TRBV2 CASSFTGGNQPQHF TGTGCCAGCAGTTTTACAGGGGGCAATCAGCCCCAGCATTTT
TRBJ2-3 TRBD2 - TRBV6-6 CASSLGLAGASRGDTQYF TGTGCCAGCAGTCTAGGACTAGCGGGGGCCTCCCGAGGGGATACGCAGTATTTT
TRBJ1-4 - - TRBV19 CASSSSTNEKLFF TGTGCCAGTAGTTCTAGCACTAATGAAAAACTGTTTTTT
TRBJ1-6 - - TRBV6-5 CASSLGLLNSPLHF TGTGCCAGCAGTCTTGGACTACTAAATTCACCCCTCCACTTT
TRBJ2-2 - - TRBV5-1 CASSVRQAETGELFF TGCGCCAGCAGCGTCAGACAGGCGGAAACCGGGGAGCTGTTTTTT
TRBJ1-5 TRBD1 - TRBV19 CASSTNRGNNQPQHF TGTGCCAGTAGTACGAACAGGGGTAACAATCAGCCCCAGCATTTT
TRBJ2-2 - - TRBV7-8 CASRGRLTGGELFF TGTGCCAGCAGAGGGAGGTTGACGGGCGGGGAGCTGTTTTTT
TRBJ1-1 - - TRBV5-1 CASSPTGLRTAFF TGCGCCAGCAGCCCAACAGGGTTGAGGACGGCTTTCTTT
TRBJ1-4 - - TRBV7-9 CASSSRTGATNEKLFF TGTGCCAGCAGCTCTCGAACTGGTGCAACTAATGAAAAACTGTTTTTT
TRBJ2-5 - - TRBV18 CASCQRVGETQYF TGTGCCAGCTGCCAGCGGGTCGGAGAGACCCAGTACTTC
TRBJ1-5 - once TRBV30 CAWSADTGLNQPQHF TGTGCCTGGAGCGCGGACACAGGGCTCAATCAGCCCCAGCATTTT
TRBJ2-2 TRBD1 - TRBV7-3 CASRSTGGHTGELFF TGTGCCAGCAGGTCCACAGGGGGCCACACCGGGGAGCTGTTTTTT
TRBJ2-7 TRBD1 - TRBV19 CASSYRQGDRYEQYF TGTGCCAGTAGTTATCGACAGGGCGATCGCTACGAGCAGTACTTC
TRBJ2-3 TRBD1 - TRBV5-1 CASSSRDRSTDTQYF TGCGCCAGCAGCTCCCGGGACAGAAGCACAGATACGCAGTATTTT
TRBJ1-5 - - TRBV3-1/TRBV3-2 CASSQAPPGSGNQPQHF TGTGCCAGCAGCCAAGCCCCCCCGGGGTCGGGGAATCAGCCCCAGCATTTT
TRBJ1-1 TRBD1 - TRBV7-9 CASSSGTALEAFF TGTGCCAGCAGTTCCGGGACAGCTCTAGAGGCTTTCTTT
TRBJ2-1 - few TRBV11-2 CASSLGRKTSSSYNEQFF TGTGCCAGCAGCTTAGGGCGGAAAACATCGAGCTCCTACAATGAGCAGTTCTTC
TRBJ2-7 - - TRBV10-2 CASKGRAYEQYF TGCGCCAGCAAAGGCAGGGCCTACGAGCAGTACTTC
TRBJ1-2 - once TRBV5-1 CASSLEGDSGYTF TGCGCCAGCAGCTTGGAGGGGGATTCTGGCTACACCTTC
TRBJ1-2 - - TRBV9 CASSVGGLGYTF TGTGCCAGCAGCGTAGGAGGACTGGGCTACACCTTC
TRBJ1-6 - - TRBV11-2 CASSFQGTSPLHF TGTGCCAGCAGCTTCCAGGGAACCTCACCCCTCCACTTT
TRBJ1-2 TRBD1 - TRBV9 CASSEAPQGVYGYTF TGTGCCAGCAGCGAGGCCCCCCAGGGGGTCTATGGCTACACCTTC